This is a list of T cell receptor beta chains from one sample in a study of T-cell reconstitution after alpha-beta-depleted transplantation in children. One entry per CDR3 protein results from TCRdb running MiXCR on the PCR reads. Here the sample spans fewer than 250,000 distinct CDR3 sequences, 7.5% to 9.5% being singletons. This specimen was PBMCs, mostly from graft donor cells, taken 180 days after TCRalphabeta/CD19-depleted stem cell transplant. The receptors shown here come from a male patient younger than 18 who had a stem cell transplant for acute lymphoblastic leukemia, so the T cells may come from the graft donor. CDR3s include the opening cysteine and the closing phenylalanine or tryptophan. D genes are given only for firm matches. The size entry is marked missing in some rows and otherwise reads once, few, many or a size class.

j_gene,v_gene,d_gene,abundance,CDR3aa,CDR3nt
TRBJ1-1,TRBV7-2,TRBD1,many,CASNVQGARTEAFF,TGTGCCAGCAACGTACAGGGGGCGCGGACTGAAGCTTTCTTT
TRBJ1-1,TRBV20-1,NA,many,CSARDLGRGNTEAFF,TGCAGTGCTAGAGATCTTGGCAGGGGGAACACTGAAGCTTTCTTT
TRBJ2-1,TRBV24-1,NA,many,CATSDARPRDNEQFF,TGTGCCACCAGTGATGCCAGGCCCCGCGACAATGAGCAGTTCTTC
TRBJ2-1,TRBV7-9,NA,many,CASSPGAENEQFF,TGTGCCAGCAGCCCGGGTGCGGAGAATGAGCAGTTCTTC
TRBJ2-1,TRBV28,TRBD2,many,CASSFPGRQNEQFF,TGTGCCAGCAGTTTCCCCGGGAGGCAGAATGAGCAGTTCTTC
TRBJ2-2,TRBV3-1,NA,many,CASSRVWAGELFF,TGTGCCAGCAGCAGGGTTTGGGCCGGGGAGCTGTTTTTT
TRBJ2-7,TRBV15,TRBD2,many,CATGTSGYYEQYF,TGTGCCACCGGGACTAGCGGTTACTACGAGCAGTACTTC
TRBJ2-1,TRBV29-1,NA,many,CSVARSDLYNEQFF,TGCAGCGTTGCCCGTAGCGATCTCTACAATGAGCAGTTCTTC
TRBJ1-6,TRBV7-8,TRBD1,many,CASSPRTGNNSPLHF,TGTGCCAGCAGCCCCCGGACAGGGAATAATTCACCCCTCCACTTT
TRBJ1-1,TRBV7-6,NA,many,CASSSQGNTEAFF,TGTGCCAGCAGCTCACAAGGCAACACTGAAGCTTTCTTT
TRBJ2-2,TRBV19,TRBD1,few,CASLDRDWTGELFF,TGTGCCAGTCTTGACAGGGATTGGACCGGGGAGCTGTTTTTT
TRBJ2-2,TRBV9,NA,many,CASSVVFTGELFF,TGTGCCAGCAGCGTAGTTTTCACCGGGGAGCTGTTTTTT
TRBJ1-1,TRBV5-1,NA,NA,CASSQILNTEAFF,TGCGCCAGCAGCCAAATTCTAAACACTGAAGCTTTCTTT
TRBJ2-7,TRBV27,TRBD1,many,CASSLGQSSYEQYF,TGTGCCAGCAGTTTGGGACAGTCATCCTACGAGCAGTACTTC
TRBJ2-7,TRBV10-2,TRBD2,NA,CASSSSGRSYEQYF,TGCGCCAGCAGTTCTAGCGGGAGGTCCTACGAGCAGTACTTC
TRBJ1-5,TRBV6-1,TRBD1,many,CASRPRQGSLNQPQHF,TGTGCCAGCAGACCAAGACAGGGTAGCCTCAATCAGCCCCAGCATTTT
TRBJ2-5,TRBV24-1,NA,few,CATASWEETQYF,TGTGCCACCGCGTCTTGGGAAGAGACCCAGTACTTC
TRBJ1-5,TRBV19,TRBD1,many,CASSTTPRQGNQPQHF,TGTGCCAGTAGTACAACCCCTAGACAGGGGAATCAGCCCCAGCATTTT
TRBJ1-2,TRBV11-2,TRBD1,many,CASSLDRDRGTGYTF,TGTGCCAGCAGCTTAGATCGGGACAGAGGAACTGGCTACACCTTC
TRBJ2-1,TRBV4-3,TRBD2,many,CASSPGTIYNEQFF,TGCGCCAGCAGCCCGGGGACTATATACAATGAGCAGTTCTTC
TRBJ2-7,TRBV5-1,TRBD2,many,CASSPRGSGRIYEQYF,TGCGCCAGCAGCCCTAGGGGGAGCGGGAGGATCTACGAGCAGTACTTC
TRBJ2-5,TRBV1,NA,many,CTSRLAMRKTQYF,TGCACCAGCAGACTAGCGATGAGAAAGACCCAGTACTTC
TRBJ1-2,TRBV20-1,NA,many,CSARDPGLTYGYTF,TGCAGTGCTAGAGACCCGGGTTTAACCTATGGCTACACCTTC
TRBJ1-5,TRBV6-5,NA,many,CASSYGPQRPQHF,TGTGCCAGCAGTTACGGACCCCAACGGCCCCAGCATTTT
TRBJ2-1,TRBV20-1,NA,many,CSPRSPGLSYNEQFF,TGCAGTCCCCGGTCCCCGGGCCTTTCCTACAATGAGCAGTTCTTC
TRBJ2-1,TRBV24-1,TRBD2,many,CATSTSGLFGEQFF,TGTGCCACCTCGACTAGCGGTCTATTCGGGGAGCAGTTCTTC
TRBJ2-4,TRBV28,TRBD2,many,CASSPSSGRAINIQYF,TGTGCCAGCAGTCCCTCTAGCGGGAGGGCCATAAACATTCAGTACTTC
TRBJ1-1,TRBV25-1,NA,many,CASSESDGEAFF,TGTGCCAGCAGTGAATCGGACGGTGAAGCTTTCTTT
TRBJ2-1,TRBV5-1,NA,many,CASSFMMGKQFF,TGCGCCAGCAGCTTTATGATGGGTAAGCAGTTCTTC
TRBJ1-1,TRBV28,NA,many,CASSLRDGPYTEAFF,TGTGCCAGCAGTTTACGGGACGGACCTTACACTGAAGCTTTCTTT
TRBJ2-1,TRBV28,TRBD1,many,CASNKHRGRSTNEQFF,TGTGCCAGCAATAAACACAGGGGGCGAAGTACGAATGAGCAGTTCTTC
TRBJ2-3,TRBV24-1,NA,many,CATSDPTSLSTDTQYF,TGTGCCACCAGTGATCCCACTAGTTTAAGCACAGATACGCAGTATTTT
TRBJ2-7,TRBV7-8,NA,many,CASSTRTVFSSYEQYF,TGTGCCAGCAGCACCCGGACAGTTTTTTCCTCCTACGAGCAGTACTTC
TRBJ2-7,TRBV5-4,TRBD2,NA,CASSPGTSGDSYEQYF,TGTGCCAGCAGCCCTGGGACTAGCGGGGACTCCTACGAGCAGTACTTC
TRBJ2-1,TRBV28,NA,many,CASSLTASYNEQFF,TGTGCCAGCAGTCTTACGGCTTCCTACAATGAGCAGTTCTTC
TRBJ2-2,TRBV18,TRBD2,many,CASSPLAGSNTGELFF,TGTGCCAGCTCCCCTTTAGCGGGGTCGAACACCGGGGAGCTGTTTTTT
TRBJ1-1,TRBV7-2,NA,many,CASSQTVMNTEAFF,TGTGCCAGCAGCCAGACAGTCATGAACACTGAAGCTTTCTTT
TRBJ1-1,TRBV29-1,TRBD1,many,CSVQKTGSNTEAFF,TGCAGCGTTCAAAAGACAGGGTCAAACACTGAAGCTTTCTTT
TRBJ2-4,TRBV12-3/TRBV12-4,TRBD1,many,CASSPGRDRVNIQYF,TGTGCCAGCAGCCCCGGCCGGGACAGGGTAAACATTCAGTACTTC
TRBJ2-1,TRBV10-2,TRBD2,NA,CASSQLAGESYNEQFF,TGCGCCAGCAGCCAACTAGCGGGAGAATCCTACAATGAGCAGTTCTTC
TRBJ1-4,TRBV6-1,NA,many,CASSVQGGVTNEKLFF,TGTGCCAGCAGTGTCCAGGGTGGAGTGACTAATGAAAAACTGTTTTTT
TRBJ2-4,TRBV28,NA,many,CASSLSRRLQQQYF,TGTGCCAGCAGTTTGAGCAGGCGCCTGCAGCAACAGTACTTC
TRBJ2-7,TRBV7-9,NA,many,CASSPGAGEQYF,TGTGCCAGCAGCCCCGGCGCAGGCGAGCAGTACTTC
TRBJ1-1,TRBV12-3/TRBV12-4,NA,many,CASRFREMNTEAFF,TGTGCCAGCAGATTCAGGGAGATGAACACTGAAGCTTTCTTT
TRBJ2-1,TRBV4-2,TRBD2,many,CASSQANSGGYYNEQFF,TGTGCCAGCAGCCAAGCGAATAGCGGGGGGTACTACAATGAGCAGTTCTTC
TRBJ2-1,TRBV24-1,NA,few,CATSGGRTGSSYNEQFF,TGTGCCACCAGTGGGGGACGGACGGGGAGCTCCTACAATGAGCAGTTCTTC
TRBJ1-2,TRBV6-5,NA,many,CASSRYRNYGYTF,TGTGCCAGCAGCCGGTACAGAAACTATGGCTACACCTTC
TRBJ2-1,TRBV4-3,NA,many,CASSQAVDLYNEQFF,TGCGCCAGCAGCCAAGCGGTAGACCTTTACAATGAGCAGTTCTTC
TRBJ2-3,TRBV4-2,NA,many,CASSQGPGRGAPTDTQYF,TGTGCCAGCAGCCAAGGTCCGGGCCGGGGGGCCCCCACAGATACGCAGTATTTT
TRBJ1-1,TRBV4-3,NA,many,CASRRNTEAFF,TGCGCCAGCCGCCGGAACACTGAAGCTTTCTTT
TRBJ2-5,TRBV12-3/TRBV12-4,TRBD1,few,CASSLRDRGRWVETQYF,TGTGCCAGCAGTTTAAGGGACAGGGGGCGATGGGTGGAGACCCAGTACTTC
TRBJ2-5,TRBV14,TRBD2,many,CASAALLAGAPYQETQYF,TGTGCCAGCGCTGCTCTACTAGCGGGGGCCCCGTACCAAGAGACCCAGTACTTC
TRBJ2-2,TRBV29-1,NA,NA,CSVENGLSNTGELFF,TGCAGCGTTGAAAATGGACTCTCGAACACCGGGGAGCTGTTTTTT
TRBJ2-3,TRBV18,TRBD1,NA,CASSPTGFTDTQYF,TGTGCCAGCTCACCGACAGGGTTCACAGATACGCAGTATTTT
TRBJ2-2,TRBV10-3,NA,many,CAISDLGANGELFF,TGTGCCATCAGTGACCTCGGGGCGAACGGGGAGCTGTTTTTT